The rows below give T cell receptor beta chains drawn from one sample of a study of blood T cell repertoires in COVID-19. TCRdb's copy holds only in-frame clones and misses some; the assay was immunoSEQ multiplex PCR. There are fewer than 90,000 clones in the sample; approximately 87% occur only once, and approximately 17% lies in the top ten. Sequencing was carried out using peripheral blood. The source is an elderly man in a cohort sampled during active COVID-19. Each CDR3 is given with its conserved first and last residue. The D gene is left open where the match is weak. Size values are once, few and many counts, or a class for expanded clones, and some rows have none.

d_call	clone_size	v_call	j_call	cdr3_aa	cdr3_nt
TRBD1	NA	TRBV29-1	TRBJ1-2	CSVDRGEGYTF	TGCAGCGTGGACAGGGGGGAGGGCTACACCTTC
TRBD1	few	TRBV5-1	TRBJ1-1	CASTEQGASEAFF	TGCGCCAGCACCGAACAGGGGGCCTCTGAAGCTTTCTTT
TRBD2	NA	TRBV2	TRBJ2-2	CASSASGVSTGELFF	TGTGCCAGCAGTGCTAGCGGGGTTAGCACCGGGGAGCTGTTTTTT
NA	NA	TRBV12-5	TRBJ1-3	CASGLGSSGNTIYF	TGTGCTAGTGGTTTGGGGAGCTCTGGAAACACCATATATTTT
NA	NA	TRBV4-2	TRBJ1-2	CASSATNYGYTF	TGTGCCAGCAGCGCGACTAACTATGGCTACACCTTC
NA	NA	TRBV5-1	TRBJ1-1	CASSLDGQPNTEAFF	TGCGCCAGCAGCTTAGACGGACAGCCGAACACTGAAGCTTTCTTT
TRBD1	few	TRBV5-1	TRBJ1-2	CASSPEQGLIGYTF	TGCGCCAGCAGCCCGGAACAGGGGCTAATCGGCTACACCTTC
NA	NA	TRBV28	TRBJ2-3	CASSKQRGGGDTQYF	TGTGCCAGCAGTAAACAGAGGGGGGGCGGGGATACGCAGTATTTT
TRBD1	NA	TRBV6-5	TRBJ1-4	CASTSTGATEKLFF	TGTGCCAGCACCTCGACAGGGGCTACCGAAAAACTGTTTTTT
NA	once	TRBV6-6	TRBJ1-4	CASSYPGETNEKLFF	TGTGCCAGCAGTTATCCAGGGGAGACTAATGAAAAACTGTTTTTT
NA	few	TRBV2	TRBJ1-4	CASRLTLDEKLFF	TGTGCCAGCAGGTTGACACTAGATGAAAAACTGTTTTTT
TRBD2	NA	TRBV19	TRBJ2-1	CASSIWTSGDHEQFF	TGTGCCAGTAGTATTTGGACTAGCGGGGACCATGAGCAGTTCTTC
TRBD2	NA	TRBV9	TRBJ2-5	CASSVELAGTETQYF	TGTGCCAGCAGCGTAGAACTAGCGGGGACCGAGACCCAGTACTTC
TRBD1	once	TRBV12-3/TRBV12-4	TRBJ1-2	CAIGQGAVSGYTF	TGTGCCATCGGACAGGGGGCGGTTAGTGGCTACACCTTC
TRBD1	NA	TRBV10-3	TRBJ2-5	CAMGGQGSRETQYF	TGTGCCATGGGGGGACAGGGGAGTCGGGAGACCCAGTACTTC
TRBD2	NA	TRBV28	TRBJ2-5	CASSWGLAGRGETQYF	TGTGCCAGCAGTTGGGGACTAGCGGGGAGGGGGGAGACCCAGTACTTC
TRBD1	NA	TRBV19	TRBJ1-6	CASRPTGGISYNSPLHF	TGTGCCAGTAGGCCGACAGGGGGCATATCCTATAATTCACCCCTCCACTTT
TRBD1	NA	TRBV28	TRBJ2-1	CASTPWDRGFQFF	TGTGCCAGCACCCCTTGGGACAGGGGGTTTCAGTTCTTC
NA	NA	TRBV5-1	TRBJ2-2	CASSLEILALNTGELFF	TGCGCCAGCAGCTTGGAAATCCTAGCCCTGAACACCGGGGAGCTGTTTTTT
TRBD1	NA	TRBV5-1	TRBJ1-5	CASSSGPQGNQPQHF	TGCGCCAGCAGCTCGGGCCCACAGGGGAATCAGCCCCAGCATTTT
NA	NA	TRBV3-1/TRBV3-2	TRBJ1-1	CASSRTGTEAFF	TGTGCCAGCAGCCGCACGGGGACTGAAGCTTTCTTT
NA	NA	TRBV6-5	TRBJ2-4	CASSYTGWSIQYF	TGTGCCAGCAGCTACACAGGGTGGAGCATTCAGTACTTC
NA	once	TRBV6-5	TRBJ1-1	CASSPPEGVNTEAFF	TGTGCCAGCAGTCCCCCCGAAGGGGTGAACACTGAAGCTTTCTTT
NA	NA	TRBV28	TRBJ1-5	CASSWRQMNSNQPQHF	TGTGCCAGCAGTTGGAGACAGATGAATAGCAATCAGCCCCAGCATTTT
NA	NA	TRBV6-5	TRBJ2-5	CASKSGGPGETQYF	TGTGCCAGCAAAAGCGGCGGGCCCGGGGAGACCCAGTACTTC
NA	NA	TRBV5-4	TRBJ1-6	CASRLDGDSPLHF	TGTGCCAGCAGGTTGGACGGAGACTCACCCCTCCACTTT
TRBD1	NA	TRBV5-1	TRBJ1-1	CASSPQGTGGMNTEAFF	TGCGCCAGCAGCCCGCAGGGGACAGGGGGCATGAACACTGAAGCTTTCTTT
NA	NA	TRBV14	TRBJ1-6	CASSQSYNSPLHF	TGTGCCAGCAGCCAGAGTTATAATTCACCCCTCCACTTT
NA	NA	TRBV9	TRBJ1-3	CASSVGLSGNTIYF	TGTGCCAGCAGCGTAGGTCTCTCTGGAAACACCATATATTTT
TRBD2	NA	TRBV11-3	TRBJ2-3	CASSLAVLAGGQDTQYF	TGTGCCAGCAGCTTAGCTGTTCTAGCGGGGGGGCAAGATACGCAGTATTTT
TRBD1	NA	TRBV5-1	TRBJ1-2	CASSPRGTGGAANYGYTF	TGCGCCAGCAGCCCAAGGGGGACAGGGGGCGCGGCTAACTATGGCTACACCTTC
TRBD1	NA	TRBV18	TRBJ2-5	CASSRGQGAETQYF	TGTGCCAGCTCCCGCGGACAGGGGGCAGAGACCCAGTACTTC
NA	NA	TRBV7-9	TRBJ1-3	CASSADQFSGNTIYF	TGTGCCAGCAGCGCAGATCAGTTCTCTGGAAACACCATATATTTT
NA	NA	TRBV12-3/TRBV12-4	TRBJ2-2	CASQGDTGELFF	TGTGCCAGCCAGGGTGACACCGGGGAGCTGTTTTTT
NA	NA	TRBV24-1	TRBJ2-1	CATSAGANEQFF	TGTGCCACCAGTGCGGGAGCCAATGAGCAGTTCTTC
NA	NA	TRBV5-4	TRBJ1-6	CASSFNTGNNSPLHF	TGTGCCAGCAGCTTTAATACGGGAAATAATTCACCCCTCCACTTT
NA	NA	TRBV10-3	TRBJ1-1	CAIGEGAGTEAFF	TGTGCCATCGGGGAGGGTGCGGGAACTGAAGCTTTCTTT
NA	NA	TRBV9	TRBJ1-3	CASKGSGNTIYF	TGTGCCAGCAAGGGGTCTGGAAACACCATATATTTT
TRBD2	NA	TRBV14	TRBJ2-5	CASSQNGLAETQYF	TGTGCCAGCAGCCAAAATGGACTAGCTGAGACCCAGTACTTC
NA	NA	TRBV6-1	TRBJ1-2	CASSEPQHEYYGYTF	TGTGCCAGCAGTGAGCCACAACACGAATACTATGGCTACACCTTC
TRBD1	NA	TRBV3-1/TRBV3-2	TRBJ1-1	CASSQDGGTGGLHAFF	TGTGCCAGCAGCCAAGATGGCGGGACAGGGGGCTTGCATGCTTTCTTT
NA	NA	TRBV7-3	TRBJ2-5	CASSSSGLGTQYF	TGTGCCAGCAGCTCGAGCGGTCTAGGGACCCAGTACTTC
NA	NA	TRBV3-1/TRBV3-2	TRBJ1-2	CASSQVSNGVKNRGYTF	TGTGCCAGCAGCCAAGTCTCCAACGGGGTCAAAAATAGGGGCTACACCTTC
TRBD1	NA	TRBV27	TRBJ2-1	CASRTRQGASYNEQFF	TGTGCCAGCAGGACCCGACAGGGGGCCTCCTACAATGAGCAGTTCTTC